This T cell receptor beta chain emerged from a study of T-cell reconstitution after alpha-beta-depleted transplantation in children. Unique molecular identifiers tagged the TCRbeta library. TCRdb passed the PCR reads through MiXCR, listing each CDR3 protein once. This sample carries under 300,000 distinct CDR3 sequences, roughly 11% of them seen once, and the ten largest clones take less than 25%. This clonotype was detected ten times or more. What it binds is not known. Per the germline V gene, CDR1 is MNHEY and CDR2 is SVGAGI. The length of the CDR3 is 14 residues. Trimming pared 6 bases from V and 4 bases from J, leaving 16 bases between. Notes on the study in general: By one year post-transplant, T-cell counts and diversity largely arose from T cells that were newly produced. Surviving recipient T cells and thymic progenitors underlay high day-60 TCRbeta diversity in some patients. Several hundred graft clones that had expanded were reportedly the source of alpha-beta T cells about two months after transplant.

This clonotype was obtained from a male patient aged 2-15 years who had a stem cell transplant for chronic granulomatous disease, so the T cells may come from the graft donor. The chain couples TRBV6-5 to TRBJ2-7; D is uncertain. This sample comprised peripheral blood, obtained 180 days after TCRalphabeta/CD19-depleted stem cell transplant. In DNA form, the CDR3 reads TGTGCCAGCAGCTACAGCCAGCCCAATTACGAGCAGTACTTC. It encodes CASSYSQPNYEQYF.